The 15 T cell receptor beta chains below come from one sample, sequenced in a study of immune characterization of retroperitoneal liposarcoma. TCRdb independently ran MiXCR on the PCR reads; one entry per CDR3 protein. The sample has more than 9,500 distinct CDR3 sequences; 26% are singletons. Sequenced: tumor tissue. Every receptor here comes from a female donor with retroperitoneal liposarcoma.

This clonotype was seen at least ten times. The DNA for the CDR3 is TGTGCCAGCAGCTCTGGACACCGCTACGAGCAGTACTTC. This sequence encodes CASSSGHRYEQYF. The rearrangement joins TRBV11-3 to TRBJ2-1, with D possibly TRBD1 on 5 matching bases. The J call may not be correct, given that the DNA end is closer to TRBJ2-7. This CDR3 contains 13 residues. The germline V gene encodes CDR1 SGHNT and CDR2 YENEEA.

The rearrangement joins TRBV25-1 to TRBJ2-5, with 7 bases fitting TRBD2. The germline V gene has CDR1 MGHDK and CDR2 SYGVNS. The CDR3 is 15 residues long. Trimming took 6 bases from V and 4 from J; bases not matched to a gene: 11. CDR3 in amino acids: CASSPMAGDRETQYF. The CDR3 DNA follows: TGTGCCAGCAGCCCCATGGCGGGGGATCGAGAGACCCAGTACTTC.

Sample share makes this clonotype medium-sized (0.01 to 0.1%). CDR3 loop: CASSHRYRGRYNEQFF. Here the CDR3 DNA reads TGTGCCAGCAGTCACCGTTACAGGGGGCGATACAATGAGCAGTTCTTC. This rearrangement joins TRBV12-3 or TRBV12-4 to TRBJ2-1; 9 bases fit TRBD1. CDR3 length: 16 amino acids. J gave up 4 bases and V 5 bases, and 9 bases lay outside the gene matches.

In this sample, this clonotype turned up many times. The V call is TRBV6-1, the J call TRBJ2-1; no definite D call. Matching the DNA end better, TRBJ2-7 makes the J call doubtful. The germline V gene encodes CDR1 MNHNS and CDR2 SASEGT. The CDR3 consists of 11 residues. The CDR3 protein is CASSPGNEQYF. Here the CDR3 DNA reads TGTGCCAGCAGTCCCGGCAATGAGCAGTACTTC.

In its sample, this clonotype was seen many times. V usage is TRBV5-3 and J usage is TRBJ2-2, with 11 bases fitting TRBD2. TRBV5-3 is treated as an ORF (open reading frame) with a function not yet certain. The CDR3 loop spans 20 amino acids. The junction had 13 bases not matched to a gene; V was cut back by 3 bases and J by 0 bases. The CDR3 coding sequence is TGTGCCAGAAGCTCAATCCATAGCGGGAGGGCTTATCCGAACACCGGGGAGCTGTTTTTT. Translating gives CARSSIHSGRAYPNTGELFF.

This clonotype was seen a handful of times. The gene calls are TRBV27 and TRBJ2-1; tentative D call: TRBD2 (6 bases). With the DNA end fitting TRBJ2-7 better, the J assignment may be wrong. This CDR3 contains 13 residues. Germline CDR1 MNHEY, CDR2 SMNVEV (reference sequence). The CDR3 protein is CASSLKPGLEQYF. The CDR3 DNA follows: TGTGCCAGCAGTTTAAAACCGGGACTGGAGCAGTACTTC.

The chain couples TRBV7-3 to TRBJ2-1, with D perhaps given as TRBD1 or TRBD2 (5 bases each). Near its end, the DNA agrees better with TRBJ2-7, so the J call may be wrong. The CDR3 contains 17 residues. Germline CDR1 SGHTA, CDR2 FQGTGA. The CDR3 sequence: CASSLHPPRGPNNEQYF. CDR3 DNA sequence: TGTGCCAGCAGCCTTCATCCTCCGAGGGGCCCCAACAATGAGCAGTACTTC.

The chain's CDR3 is CASSSLGGKETQFF. CDR3 nucleotides: TGTGCCAGCAGCTCCCTTGGGGGCAAAGAGACCCAGTTCTTC. This chain links TRBV7-9 with TRBJ2-6; D is perhaps TRBD1 (6 bases). Judging by the DNA end, TRBJ2-1 fits better; the J call may be wrong. The germline V gene has CDR1 SEHNR and CDR2 FQNEAQ (reference sequence). The CDR3 is 14 amino acids.

The genes are TRBV6-6 and TRBJ2-3, with 8 bases matching TRBD2. Trimming removed 5 bases from V and 3 bases from J; junction bases left unmatched: 10. This CDR3 is 16 amino acids long. The V gene's germline CDR1 is MNHNY and CDR2 SVGAGI (reference sequence). The CDR3 region has the DNA TGTGCCAGCAGTCGGGTCGGGAGGGAGGCGACAGATACGCAGTATTTT. Translated, it gives CASSRVGREATDTQYF.

By share, this clonotype counts as medium-sized. V gene TRBV6-4 combines with J gene TRBJ2-1, with TRBD1 matching over 10 bases. This CDR3 has 17 residues. Per germline, CDR1 MRHNA and CDR2 SNTAGT. The V gene end was trimmed by 3 bases and the J gene end by 2 bases; junction bases not matched to a gene: 7. The DNA for the CDR3 is TGTGCCAGCAGTGATACCGGGACAGGGGATCCCTACAATGAGCAGTTCTTC. Translated, it gives CASSDTGTGDPYNEQFF.

V usage is TRBV27 and J usage is TRBJ1-2; the D is unclear. The CDR3 loop spans 13 amino acids. Germline-derived CDR1 and CDR2 are MNHEY and SMNVEV (reference sequence). V was trimmed by 3 bases and J by 2 bases, leaving 7 bases between them. This CDR3 reads CASSLTENYGYTF. The CDR3 nucleotides read TGTGCCAGCAGTTTGACGGAGAACTATGGCTACACCTTC.

This clonotype was recorded a few times. The V and J genes are TRBV6-2 or TRBV6-3 and TRBJ2-1; the D gene is possibly TRBD2 (6 bases). The ends were cut back, 0 bases at V and 7 bases at J, with 13 bases in the middle. The CDR3 length is 15 residues. The germline V gene has CDR1 MNHEY and CDR2 SVGEGT. The CDR3 protein is CASSYSGGSRNEQFF. The CDR3 DNA reads as TGTGCCAGCAGTTACTCTGGAGGGAGTAGGAATGAGCAGTTCTTC.

This clonotype was counted a few times. A read error may account for a junction end that differs from germline. The chain joins TRBV7-6 to TRBJ2-1; D is tentatively TRBD1 or TRBD2 (6 bases each). The J call may be faulty, since TRBJ2-5 better matches the DNA end. Germline V gene data show CDR1 as SGHVS and CDR2 as FNYEAQ. The CDR3 sequence is 15 residues long. This chain's CDR3 is CASSATGGRRETQYF. CDR3 nucleotide sequence: TGTGCTAGCAGCGCCACTGGGGGGCGAAGGGAGACCCAGTACTTC.

By its share, this clonotype is medium-sized. The chain links TRBV6-6 to TRBJ2-1; D is perhaps TRBD2 (6 bases). The CDR3 extends over 17 amino acids. V gave up 2 bases and J gave up 13 bases, with 27 bases separating them. Germline CDR1 and CDR2: MNHNY and SVGAGI (reference sequence). CDR3 bases: TGTGCCAGCAGTTACGTTTCCCCCGCCTCGCGGGGAGAGACCCAGTTCTTC. Protein sequence: CASSYVSPASRGETQFF.

This rearrangement joins TRBV12-3 or TRBV12-4 to TRBJ2-3; a possible D gene is TRBD1 (5 bases). The CDR3 is 15 amino acids. Trimming shortened V by 0 bases and J by 3 bases, and 10 bases separated the two germline ends. The CDR3 loop is CASSLALDRTDTQYF. In nucleotides, the CDR3 is TGTGCCAGCAGTTTAGCGCTTGACAGAACAGATACGCAGTATTTT.